The next 13 T cell receptor beta chains were all read from a single sample in a study of blood T cell repertoires in COVID-19. The protocol was immunoSEQ multiplex PCR, while the TCRdb copy is restricted to in-frame clones and leaves out a portion. The sample yields some 240,000 clones, around 81% seen once. The source material was peripheral blood. All receptors derive from an elderly woman with COVID-19, enrolled during active disease.

V gene TRBV7-3 combines with J gene TRBJ2-1; TRBD2 matches 9 bases. The CDR3 runs to 15 residues. V shed 2 bases and J 8 bases; nucleotides not matched to a gene: 7. Germline CDR1 is SGHTA and CDR2 is FQGTGA. In DNA form, the CDR3 reads TGTGCCAGCAGCTTACTGGCGGGAGGGCCCCATGAGCAGTTCTTC. Its translation is CASSLLAGGPHEQFF. The full variable domain, in which reference TRBV7-3 and TRBJ2-1 provide the parts outside the CDR3, is GAGVSQTPSNKVTEKGKYVELRCDPISGHTALYWYRQSLGQGPEFLIYFQGTGAADDSGLPNDRFFAVRPEGSVSTLKIQRTERGDSAVYLCASSLLAGGPHEQFFGPGTRLTVL.

The chain joins TRBV4-2 to TRBJ2-1; D gene ambiguous. The CDR3 is 12 residues long. Germline CDR1 is LGHNA and CDR2 is YNFKEQ. Between the trimmed V and J ends, which lost 6 bases and 9 bases, there was a span of 12 bases. CDR3 in DNA: TGTGCCAGCAGTCACCAAACGAGTGAGCAGTTCTTC. It is translated as CASSHQTSEQFF.

V gene TRBV6-4 combines with J gene TRBJ2-7, with TRBD2 identical over 8 bases. From germline, CDR1 is MRHNA and CDR2 SNTAGT. CDR3 length equals 13 residues. The junction had 8 bases not matched to a gene; V was cut back by 4 bases and J by 9 bases. The CDR3 reads CASSASSGLGQYF. CDR3 bases: TGTGCCAGCAGTGCGTCTAGCGGGCTCGGGCAGTACTTC.

This clone was counted once. Given a much more abundant clone one base away, this may be a read error. The chain combines TRBV6-4 with TRBJ1-6, with a weak D call TRBD1 (6 bases). V lost 5 bases and J lost 2, with 7 bases in between. This CDR3 is built from 14 residues. Germline CDR1 reads MRHNA; CDR2 reads SNTAGT. The chain's CDR3 is CASSRQAYNSPLHF. In nucleotides, the CDR3 is TGTGCCAGCAGTCGACAGGCCTATAATTCACCCCTCCACTTT.

V gene TRBV19 combines with J gene TRBJ1-1; the match to TRBD1 covers 7 bases. The CDR3 loop spans 12 amino acids. The V gene end was trimmed by 6 bases and the J gene end by 9 bases; junction bases not matched to a gene: 7. Germline values: CDR1 LNHDA, CDR2 SQIVND (reference sequence). For the CDR3, the DNA is TGTGCCAGTAGCCCTGACAGGGTCCAAGCTTTCTTT. This translates into CASSPDRVQAFF.

This clone was seen only once. V gene TRBV30 combines with J gene TRBJ1-5; tentative D call: TRBD1 (6 bases). This CDR3 spans 14 amino acids. V lost 5 bases to trimming and J lost 2 bases, with 13 bases between them. Germline assignment: CDR1 GTSNPN and CDR2 SVGIG (reference sequence). The CDR3 sequence: CAWGGDTGNQPQHF. In nucleotides, the CDR3 is TGTGCCTGGGGGGGGGACACCGGCAATCAGCCCCAGCATTTT.

This clone occurred once. The CDR3 spells CASSERTGTTGELFF. Here the CDR3 DNA reads TGCGCCAGCAGTGAACGGACAGGGACGACCGGGGAGCTGTTTTTT. The chain is built from TRBV5-1 and TRBJ2-2; TRBD1 matches at 8 bases. Germline values: CDR1 SGHRS, CDR2 YFSETQ. The CDR3 contains 15 residues. V lost 5 bases, J lost 5 bases, and 8 bases stayed unmatched.

The rearrangement uses TRBV15 and TRBJ2-3; D is perhaps TRBD2 (5 bases). The CDR3 consists of 14 residues. Trimming took off 5 bases at V and 0 bases at J, with 9 bases between the two ends. From germline, CDR1 is LNHNV and CDR2 YYDKDF (reference sequence). The CDR3 nucleotides are TGTGCCACCAGCGTAGGGAGCAGCACAGATACGCAGTATTTT. This gives the protein CATSVGSSTDTQYF.

This sequence joins TRBV7-6 and TRBJ1-3; 7 nucleotides line up with TRBD1. The V gene's germline CDR1 is SGHVS and CDR2 FNYEAQ. The junction had 4 bases not matched to a gene; V was cut back by 1 base and J by 4 bases. This CDR3 is built from 15 residues. CDR3 bases: TGTGCCAGCAGCTTAGGGGCGGGACAGGGAAACACCATATATTTT. As protein: CASSLGAGQGNTIYF.

The genes are TRBV4-1 and TRBJ1-1, with 9 positions matching TRBD1. The V gene's germline CDR1 is MGHRA and CDR2 YSYEKL. The ends lost 1 base at V and 5 bases at J; junction bases unmatched: 5. The CDR3 is 15 residues long. The CDR3 here is CASSQVQGARTEAFF. CDR3 DNA: TGCGCCAGCAGCCAAGTACAGGGGGCGAGGACTGAAGCTTTCTTT.

The chain couples TRBV5-1 to TRBJ1-1; D may be TRBD1 (6 bases). Trimming stripped 0 bases from V and 10 bases from J, with 16 bases between. The germline CDR1 and CDR2 sequences are SGHRS and YFSETQ. CDR3 length equals 14 residues. In DNA form, the CDR3 reads TGCGCCAGCAGCTTGGAACGGGACATCCCAACAGCTTTCTTT. It codes for CASSLERDIPTAFF. Full variable domain (outside the CDR3, taken from reference TRBV5-1 and TRBJ1-1): KAGVTQTPRYLIKTRGQQVTLSCSPISGHRSVSWYQQTPGQGLQFLFEYFSETQRNKGNFPGRFSGRQFSNSRSEMNVSTLELGDSALYLCASSLERDIPTAFFGQGTRLTVV.

The chain joins TRBV28 to TRBJ1-3; D unresolved. Germline-derived CDR1 and CDR2 are MDHEN and SYDVKM. The V end was cut by 5 bases, the J end by 0 bases, with 5 bases between. The CDR3 runs to 13 residues. The CDR3 coding sequence is TGTGCCAGCAGTCGTCTCTCTGGAAACACCATATATTTT. Its protein product is CASSRLSGNTIYF.

This chain connects TRBV3-1 (or the pseudogene TRBV3-2) to TRBJ2-2; 8 bases are shared with TRBD1. Trimming at V came to 3 bases and at J to 4 bases, leaving 7 bases not matched to a gene. The CDR3 has 16 residues. The germline V gene encodes CDR1 LGHDT and CDR2 YNNKEL (reference sequence). The CDR3 region is CASSQDGQGITGELFF. The CDR3 nucleotides are TGTGCCAGCAGCCAGGACGGACAGGGAATCACCGGGGAGCTGTTTTTT.